These T cell receptor beta chains were read from a single sample in a study of CD8 T cells in Susac syndrome. Via MiXCR, TCRdb re-called the immunoSEQ multiplex PCR reads, giving one row per CDR3 protein. The data hold 180,000 or so distinct CDR3 sequences, with approximately 96% observed a single time. The sample taken for sequencing was CD4+ T cells from PBMCs. These TCRs come from a human donor in good health. CDR3s include the opening cysteine and the closing phenylalanine or tryptophan. A D gene is named only where the DNA matches it firmly. Rows give clone size only sometimes, using once, few, many, or a class for an expanded clone.

cdr3_aa,cdr3_nt,clone_size,j_call,v_call,d_call
CASRQVYEQYF,TGTGCCAGCAGACAGGTCTACGAGCAGTACTTC,-,TRBJ2-7,TRBV2,-
CSAWDSNYGYTF,TGCAGTGCTTGGGACAGCAACTATGGCTACACCTTC,-,TRBJ1-2,TRBV20-1,TRBD1
CASSQVRDGRQYF,TGTGCCAGCAGCCAAGTCCGGGACGGAAGGCAGTACTTC,-,TRBJ2-7,TRBV14,-
CSVSGAGTGELFF,TGCAGCGTTAGTGGCGCTGGCACCGGGGAGCTGTTTTTT,-,TRBJ2-2,TRBV29-1,-
CASSLELADSYEQYF,TGTGCCAGCAGCTTAGAACTAGCGGATTCCTACGAGCAGTACTTC,once,TRBJ2-7,TRBV11-2,TRBD2
CAWSLGGSTLHF,TGTGCCTGGAGTTTGGGGGGCTCTACCCTCCACTTT,-,TRBJ1-6,TRBV30,-
CSATGSNTGELFF,TGCAGTGCTACAGGATCAAACACCGGGGAGCTGTTTTTT,-,TRBJ2-2,TRBV20-1,-
CASSLFRGGGTDTQYF,TGTGCCAGCAGTTTATTCCGGGGTGGAGGCACAGATACGCAGTATTTT,-,TRBJ2-3,TRBV28,-
CSARQQTYEQYF,TGCAGTGCGAGGCAGCAGACCTACGAGCAGTACTTC,-,TRBJ2-7,TRBV20-1,-
CASSEDRMGYTF,TGTGCCAGCAGTGAAGACAGGATGGGCTACACCTTC,-,TRBJ1-2,TRBV2,-
CSALAGGLNEQFF,TGCAGTGCTTTAGCGGGGGGGCTCAATGAGCAGTTCTTC,once,TRBJ2-1,TRBV20-1,TRBD2
CASSPELAISYNEQFF,TGCGCCAGCAGCCCGGAACTAGCGATCTCCTACAATGAGCAGTTCTTC,-,TRBJ2-1,TRBV5-1,TRBD2
CASTTDRVNTEAFF,TGTGCCAGCACCACCGACAGGGTGAACACTGAAGCTTTCTTT,-,TRBJ1-1,TRBV12-3/TRBV12-4,TRBD1
CASSPAGGYEQYF,TGTGCCAGCAGTCCCGCGGGGGGCTACGAGCAGTACTTC,few,TRBJ2-7,TRBV12-3/TRBV12-4,TRBD2
CASSLSGLGDQPQHF,TGTGCCAGCAGTTTATCGGGTTTGGGAGACCAGCCCCAGCATTTT,once,TRBJ1-5,TRBV27,-
CSVGQLAEQYF,TGCAGCGTTGGACAGCTCGCTGAGCAGTACTTC,-,TRBJ2-7,TRBV29-1,-
CASSQTGELFF,TGTGCCAGCAGCCAAACCGGGGAGCTGTTTTTT,-,TRBJ2-2,TRBV3-1,-
CSANTALRAFF,TGCAGCGCAAACACTGCCTTAAGGGCTTTCTTT,-,TRBJ1-1,TRBV20-1,-
CASCRIGAGTQETQYF,TGTGCCAGCTGCCGAATCGGAGCAGGGACACAAGAGACCCAGTACTTC,-,TRBJ2-5,TRBV28,-
CASSSHNRGDYGYTF,TGTGCCAGCAGTTCCCATAACAGGGGGGACTATGGCTACACCTTC,once,TRBJ1-2,TRBV27,TRBD1
CASSQGTGESQPQHF,TGCGCCAGCAGCCAAGGGACAGGAGAAAGTCAGCCCCAGCATTTT,once,TRBJ1-5,TRBV4-3,TRBD1
CASSLTGGSRQPQHF,TGTGCCAGCAGTTTGACAGGGGGCTCTCGACAGCCCCAGCATTTT,once,TRBJ1-5,TRBV2,TRBD1
CSGRQGGGNQPQHF,TGCAGTGGGAGACAGGGGGGTGGCAATCAGCCCCAGCATTTT,-,TRBJ1-5,TRBV20-1,TRBD1